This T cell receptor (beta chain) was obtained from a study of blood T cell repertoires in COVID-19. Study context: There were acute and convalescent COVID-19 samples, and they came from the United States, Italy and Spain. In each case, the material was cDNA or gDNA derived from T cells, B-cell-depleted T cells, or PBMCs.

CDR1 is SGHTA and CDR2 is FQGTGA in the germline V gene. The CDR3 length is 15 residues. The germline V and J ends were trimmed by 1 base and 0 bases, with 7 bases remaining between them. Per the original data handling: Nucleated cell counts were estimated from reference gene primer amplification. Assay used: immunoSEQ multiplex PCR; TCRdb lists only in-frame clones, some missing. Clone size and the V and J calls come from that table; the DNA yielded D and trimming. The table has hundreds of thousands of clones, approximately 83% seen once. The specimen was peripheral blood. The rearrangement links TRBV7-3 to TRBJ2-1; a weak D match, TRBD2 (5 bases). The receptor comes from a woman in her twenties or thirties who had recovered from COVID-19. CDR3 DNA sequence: TGTGCCAGCAGCTTAAACGGGGACTCCTACAATGAGCAGTTCTTC. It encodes CASSLNGDSYNEQFF.